This T cell receptor beta chain was observed in a study of metastatic and nonmetastatic thyroid tumors. Study at large: Samples came from malignant and benign thyroid patients, and repertoires were compared across blood and tumor or nodule tissue.

Germline V gene lookup returns CDR1 SEHNR and CDR2 FQNEAQ (reference sequence). The CDR3 is 13 residues long. V dropped 5 bases and J dropped 6 bases, with 13 bases sitting between them. Original data processing: The study built a papillary thyroid cancer distant-metastasis classifier from CDR3 differences across clinicopathological groups. With MiXCR, TCRdb reprocessed the PCR reads. The V and J calls come from TCRdb's annotation, not from the publication. The data show some 30,000 clones, 25% to 35% seen once. This clone was seen many times. Nobody among the patients had been given any treatment before thyroid surgery.

The TCR originated in a female donor with papillary thyroid cancer or a benign thyroid nodule (not recorded which). Some clones in this sample may be carry-over from other donors' samples. What was sequenced was blood. This chain links TRBV7-9 with TRBJ1-2; D ambiguous. CDR3 protein: CASSPLLLDGYTF. The CDR3 DNA reads as TGTGCCAGCAGCCCCCTTCTTTTGGATGGCTACACCTTC. The complete variable domain, with remaining parts taken from reference TRBV7-9 and TRBJ1-2, reads DTGVSQNPRHKITKRGQNVTFRCDPISEHNRLYWYRQTLGQGPEFLTYFQNEAQLEKSRLLSDRFSAERPKGSFSTLEIQRTEQGDSAMYLCASSPLLLDGYTFGSGTRLTVV.